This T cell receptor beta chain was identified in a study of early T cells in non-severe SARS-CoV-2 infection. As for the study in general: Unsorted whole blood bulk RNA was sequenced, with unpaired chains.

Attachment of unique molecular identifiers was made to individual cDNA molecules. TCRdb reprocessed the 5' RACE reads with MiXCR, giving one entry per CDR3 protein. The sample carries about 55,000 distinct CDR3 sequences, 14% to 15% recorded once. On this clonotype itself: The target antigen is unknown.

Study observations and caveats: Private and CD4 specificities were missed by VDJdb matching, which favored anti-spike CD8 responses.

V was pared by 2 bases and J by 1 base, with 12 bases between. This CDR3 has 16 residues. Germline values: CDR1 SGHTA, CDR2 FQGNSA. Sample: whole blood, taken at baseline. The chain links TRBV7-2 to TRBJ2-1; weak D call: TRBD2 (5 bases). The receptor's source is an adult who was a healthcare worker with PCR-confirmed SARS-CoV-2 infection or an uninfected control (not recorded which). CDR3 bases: TGTGCCAGCAGCTTAAACGGCGGGTCGTCCTACAATGAGCAGTTCTTC. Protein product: CASSLNGGSSYNEQFF.